The 27 T cell receptor beta chains listed next were all sequenced from one sample in a study of liver allograft versus peripheral blood T cells. Whole-study context: Repertoires of T cell receptors in transplanted livers were compared with recipients' peripheral blood repertoires.

TCRdb independently ran MiXCR on the reads; one entry per CDR3 protein. Among 2,700 or so distinct CDR3 sequences, 19% were seen once, and the ten largest hold 35% to 40%. These receptors originate from a human patient who had a liver transplant. Among the T cells, some may be from the graft donor.

By sample fraction, this clonotype is medium-sized. The chain has TRBV27 and TRBJ1-1, with D maybe TRBD1 (6 bases). The germline V gene encodes CDR1 MNHEY and CDR2 SMNVEV (reference sequence). V lost 6 bases and J lost 5, with 16 bases in between. CDR3 size: 14 residues. The CDR3 DNA reads TGTGCCAGCAGACGGGCGGGGGGCAGTACTGAAGCTTTCTTT. Amino acids: CASRRAGGSTEAFF.

This clonotype is classed as large (0.1 to 1%). This chain uses TRBV6-6 with TRBJ1-2; D is unclear. This CDR3 is built from 11 residues. Looked up from germline, CDR1 is MNHNY and CDR2 is SVGAGI (reference sequence). Trimming pared 0 bases from V and 8 bases from J, leaving 4 bases between. CDR3 sequence reads: CASSYSAGYTF. The CDR3 DNA sequence: TGTGCCAGCAGTTACTCGGCCGGCTACACCTTC.

This clonotype is termed medium-sized. V is TRBV6-5 and J is TRBJ1-1; 7 positions agree with TRBD1. CDR1 and CDR2 from the germline V gene are MNHEY and SVGAGI. Unmatched junction bases numbered 15, after V lost 7 bases and J lost 7 bases. CDR3 length equals 15 residues. CDR3 loop: CASTPHRGLDIEAFF. The CDR3 DNA follows: TGTGCCAGCACCCCCCACAGGGGTTTGGACATTGAAGCTTTCTTT.

This clonotype was detected a few times. This chain connects TRBV28 to TRBJ2-5; D is unresolved. CDR3 length: 13 residues. Germline assignment: CDR1 MDHEN and CDR2 SYDVKM. Trimming removed 5 bases at V and 6 bases at J, with 13 bases between. CDR3 protein: CASSANRNQTQYF. The CDR3 DNA follows: TGTGCCAGCAGTGCTAATAGGAACCAGACCCAGTACTTC. Looking up the rest from reference TRBV28 and TRBJ2-5 gives the full variable domain: DVKVTQSSRYLVKRTGEKVFLECVQDMDHENMFWYRQDPGLGLRLIYFSYDVKMKEKGDIPEGYSVSREKKERFSLILESASTNQTSMYLCASSANRNQTQYFGPGTRLLVL.

V is TRBV6-1 and J is TRBJ1-2; a weak D match, TRBD1 (5 bases). V lost 11 bases, J lost 0 bases, and 19 bases lay in between. The CDR3 runs to 15 residues. CDR1 is MNHNS, CDR2 SASEGT, per germline. The DNA for the CDR3 is TGTGCCTACGAGAGCGGGACGGCTTCTAACTATGGCTACACCTTC. As protein: CAYESGTASNYGYTF.

Comment on this clonotype: A much larger clone lies one base from this, so it may be a read error. The chain uses TRBV5-6 and TRBJ2-3; 9 positions match TRBD1. CDR1 and CDR2 from the germline V gene are SGHDT and YYEEEE. The CDR3 contains 16 residues. CDR3 DNA sequence: TGTGCCAGCAGCTTGGGTCCCGGGACAGGGCCAGATATGCAGTATTTT. Its protein product is CASSLGPGTGPDMQYF.

This clonotype is termed medium-sized. The chain uses TRBV19 and TRBJ1-5; TRBD1 agrees at 8 bases. The CDR3 runs 15 residues. From germline, CDR1 is LNHDA and CDR2 SQIVND (reference sequence). With 6 bases clipped from V and 7 bases from J, the junction kept 11 bases outside the gene matches. The CDR3 coding sequence is TGTGCCAGTAGAAGGGCAGGGGGCAAGGACCAGCCCCAGCATTTT. This translates into CASRRAGGKDQPQHF.

This clonotype is labeled as medium-sized (0.01 to 0.1%). The chain employs TRBV24-1 and TRBJ2-2; no clear D. The germline CDR1 and CDR2 sequences are KGHDR and SFDVKD. The CDR3 consists of 14 residues. V lost 7 bases and J 3 bases, leaving 11 bases between the germline ends. CDR3 coding DNA: TGTGCCACCAGGTCCGGTCGGGACACCGGGGAGCTGTTTTTT. Its protein product is CATRSGRDTGELFF.

This clonotype is medium-sized (0.01 to 0.1%). This chain uses TRBV6-1 with TRBJ2-1; D is undetermined. V lost 0 bases to trimming and J lost 9 bases, with 15 bases between them. Per germline, CDR1 MNHNS and CDR2 SASEGT. This CDR3 comprises 15 residues. The DNA for the CDR3 is TGTGCCAGCAGTGAAGCCTTGGACGGCCTAGGTGAGCAGTTCTTC. It codes for CASSEALDGLGEQFF.

This clonotype is termed medium-sized (0.01 to 0.1%). The chain uses TRBV12-3 or TRBV12-4 and TRBJ1-1; TRBD1 matches at 8 bases. V was clipped by 5 bases and J by 1 base; unmatched bases: 3. CDR3 length equals 14 residues. The CDR3 sequence: CASSPGQANTEAFF. The CDR3, as DNA: TGTGCCAGCAGTCCGGGACAGGCGAACACTGAAGCTTTCTTT.

Points on this clonotype: With a far larger clone one base away, a read error is the likely cause. This chain joins TRBV6-5 and TRBJ2-7; TRBD2 agrees at 11 bases. In germline, CDR1 is MNHEY, CDR2 SVGAGI. V lost 5 bases, J lost 7 bases, and 10 bases stayed unmatched. This CDR3 is 15 amino acids long. CDR3 coding DNA: TGTGCCAGCAGTGAAGTAGCGGGGGGGTACAATGAGCAGTACTTC. Translating it yields CASSEVAGGYNEQYF.

This clonotype is deemed medium-sized (0.01 to 0.1%). The chain joins TRBV6-1 to TRBJ2-7, with TRBD2 matching over 7 bases. CDR1 MNHNS and CDR2 SASEGT come from the germline V gene. This CDR3 spans 13 amino acids. The V gene end was trimmed by 7 bases and the J gene end by 5 bases; junction bases not matched to a gene: 8. CDR3 sequence (DNA): TGTGCCAGCACGTTGTGGGGGGGTAACGAGCAGTACTTC. Encoded protein: CASTLWGGNEQYF.

This clonotype counts as medium-sized (0.01 to 0.1%). CDR3 protein: CSVPGQGVHGYTF. DNA of the CDR3: TGCAGCGTCCCGGGACAGGGGGTCCATGGCTACACCTTC. The chain is built from TRBV29-1 and TRBJ1-2; 11 bases fit TRBD1. The length of the CDR3 is 13 residues. J gave up 6 bases and V 6 bases, and 6 bases lay outside the gene matches. CDR1 SQVTM and CDR2 ANQGSEA come from the germline V gene.

In its sample, this clonotype was seen a few times. The V call is TRBV30, the J call TRBJ2-1, with 12 bases that match TRBD2. Losses at the gene ends were 3 bases for V and 7 bases for J; bases not matched to a gene: 7. This CDR3 is 15 amino acids long. The germline V gene has CDR1 GTSNPN and CDR2 SVGIG (reference sequence). CDR3 protein: CAWSGLAGRRNEQFF. CDR3 coding DNA: TGTGCCTGGAGCGGACTAGCGGGAAGGCGGAATGAGCAGTTCTTC.

This clonotype is medium-sized (0.01 to 0.1%). The chain uses TRBV6-8 and TRBJ1-2; tentative D call: TRBD1 (6 bases). Germline CDR1 and CDR2: MNHGY and SAAAGT. The CDR3 covers 15 residues. Trimming stripped 5 bases from V and 7 bases from J, with 20 bases between. Here the CDR3 DNA reads TGTGCCAGCAGTCCGCTAGGAGGGGGGGTTAGTGGCTACACCTTC. Translating it yields CASSPLGGGVSGYTF.

This chain uses TRBV30 with TRBJ1-1; no firm D call. CDR1 GTSNPN and CDR2 SVGIG come from the germline V gene (reference sequence). V was pared by 8 bases and J by 1 base, with 8 bases between. This CDR3 contains 11 residues. For the CDR3, the DNA is TGTGCCGGAGGCACGAACACTGAAGCTTTCTTT. It yields the protein CAGGTNTEAFF.

This clonotype has more than one count but fewer than ten. The CDR3 DNA sequence: TGTGCCAGCCCTACCGGGGGTTCACCCCTCCACTTT. Residues: CASPTGGSPLHF. This chain links TRBV6-1 with TRBJ1-6; a weak D match, TRBD1 (5 bases). V shed 8 bases and J shed 9 bases, with 11 bases lying between them. This CDR3 has 12 amino acids. In germline, CDR1 is MNHNS, CDR2 SASEGT.

This clonotype was counted at least ten times. The chain has TRBV6-5 and TRBJ1-5; 7 bases map to TRBD1. The CDR3 loop spans 15 amino acids. Germline CDR1 is MNHEY and CDR2 is SVGAGI. V lost 6 bases and J lost 0; bases outside the gene matches: 5. CDR3 loop: CASRGTVASNQPQHF. CDR3 nucleotide sequence: TGTGCCAGCAGGGGGACAGTAGCTAGCAATCAGCCCCAGCATTTT.

This clonotype rates as medium-sized. The V gene is TRBV29-1, the J gene TRBJ2-7; TRBD1 might be the D (6 bases). Germline CDR1 is SQVTM and CDR2 is ANQGSEA. V was cut by 3 bases and J by 3 bases, with 18 bases left in between. CDR3 size: 15 residues. In DNA, the CDR3 is TGCAGCGTTGATTCCACGGAGACAGGTTACTACGAGCAGTACTTC. Translation gives CSVDSTETGYYEQYF.

This clonotype ranks as medium-sized. The chain has TRBV29-1 and TRBJ2-5; TRBD1 aligns across 9 bases. There are 15 residues in the CDR3. Per germline, CDR1 SQVTM and CDR2 ANQGSEA. V was pared by 4 bases and J by 0 bases, with 6 bases of the junction left unmatched. As DNA, the CDR3 is TGCAGCGTTGCAGTCGGGACAGGGCACCAAGAGACCCAGTACTTC. It is translated as CSVAVGTGHQETQYF.

This clonotype appeared a few times. This chain joins TRBV20-1 and TRBJ2-7; 12 bases agree with TRBD2. The CDR3 is 17 residues long. The junction had 12 bases not matched to a gene; V was cut back by 1 base and J by 5 bases. The germline gives CDR1 DFQATT, CDR2 SNEGSKA (reference sequence). Here the CDR3 DNA reads TGCAGTGCTAGAGGGGTGGTGCGGACTAGCGGGAATAACGAGCAGTACTTC. Protein sequence: CSARGVVRTSGNNEQYF.

By share, this clonotype ranks as medium-sized. The CDR3 coding sequence is TGTGCCAGCAGCTATCAATCGAGCTCCTACGAGCAGTACTTC. Its translation is CASSYQSSSYEQYF. The chain recombines TRBV27 with TRBJ2-7; D is ambiguous. Trimming took 6 bases from V and 0 from J, leaving 12 bases between them. The V gene's germline CDR1 is MNHEY and CDR2 SMNVEV (reference sequence). The CDR3 has 14 amino acids.

J is TRBJ2-1 and V is TRBV11-2; the D gene is possibly TRBD2 (6 bases). The CDR3 contains 15 residues. V gave up 0 bases and J gave up 4 bases, with 10 bases separating them. Germline loops: CDR1 SGHAT, CDR2 FQNNGV. The CDR3: CASSLDQAGYNEQFF. The CDR3 DNA follows: TGTGCCAGCAGCTTAGATCAAGCGGGTTACAATGAGCAGTTCTTC.

By frequency in the sample, this clonotype is medium-sized. The chain combines TRBV29-1 with TRBJ1-2; 7 bases align to TRBD1. Germline lookup yields CDR1 SQVTM and CDR2 ANQGSEA. This CDR3 contains 14 residues. J gave up 2 bases and V 4 bases, and 7 bases lay outside the gene matches. The CDR3 region is CSVASGQRNYGYTF. The CDR3 region has the DNA TGCAGCGTTGCTTCGGGACAGAGAAACTATGGCTACACCTTC.

The V gene is TRBV6-1, the J gene TRBJ2-1; 9 nucleotides match TRBD1. V shed 4 bases, J shed 4 bases, and the junction held 11 bases outside the gene matches. The CDR3 consists of 17 residues. The germline V gene has CDR1 MNHNS and CDR2 SASEGT. As DNA, the CDR3 is TGTGCCAGCAGTGCAGCAAAAGCACAGGGGGCATACAATGAGCAGTTCTTC. Translation: CASSAAKAQGAYNEQFF.

The CDR3 sequence is CSAEEERGAHTGELFF. DNA for the CDR3: TGCAGTGCCGAGGAGGAGCGGGGGGCCCACACCGGGGAGCTGTTTTTT. The rearrangement links TRBV20-1 to TRBJ2-2, with 9 bases matching TRBD2. Germline-derived CDR1 and CDR2 are DFQATT and SNEGSKA (reference sequence). Unmatched junction bases numbered 11, after V lost 6 bases and J lost 3 bases. The CDR3 covers 16 residues.

The sample holds many counts of this clonotype. This chain connects TRBV28 to TRBJ2-4; TRBD2 aligns across 10 bases. The V segment lost 2 bases and the J segment 0 bases; nucleotides outside the gene matches: 7. This CDR3 is 18 amino acids long. Germline assignment: CDR1 MDHEN and CDR2 SYDVKM. The CDR3 protein is CASSLVSGRALAKNIQYF. CDR3 DNA sequence: TGTGCCAGCAGTTTAGTAAGCGGGAGGGCTCTAGCCAAAAACATTCAGTACTTC. The entire variable domain, with the rest obtained from reference TRBV28 and TRBJ2-4, is as follows: DVKVTQSSRYLVKRTGEKVFLECVQDMDHENMFWYRQDPGLGLRLIYFSYDVKMKEKGDIPEGYSVSREKKERFSLILESASTNQTSMYLCASSLVSGRALAKNIQYFGAGTRLSVL.